The 25 T cell receptor beta chains below were found in one sample sequenced in a study of tumor-infiltrating lymphocytes in primary liver carcinoma. Making TCR beta cDNA involved approximately 480 ng total RNA and a constant-region primer. What produced the TCR beta libraries was three nested multiplex PCR rounds using slightly modified ARM-PCR. TRBV1-TRBV30 forward and Cbeta reverse primers drove the first two roughly 10-cycle rounds. MiXCR, run by TCRdb on the multiplex PCR reads, gives a single entry per CDR3 protein. The sample consists of about 320,000 distinct CDR3 sequences, about three fifths of them appearing once. Unsorted whole blood yielded the blood RNA, and germline DNA was also extracted. Sequenced material: peripheral blood. The receptors were sampled from a woman under 40 with primary liver carcinoma and hepatitis B virus infection.

Comments on this clonotype: As the CDR3 is not closed by the conserved phenylalanine or tryptophan, this likely results from a read error. V and J are TRBV12-5 and TRBJ2-3; D is perhaps TRBD1 (6 bases). Trimming took off 3 bases at V and 5 bases at J, with 12 bases between the two ends. The CDR3 length is 14 residues. Germline CDR1 is LGHNT and CDR2 is FRNRAP. The CDR3: CASGFPGAGDTQYL. In DNA, the CDR3 is TGTGCTAGTGGTTTTCCAGGGGCAGGAGATACGCAGTATTTG.

This rearrangement joins TRBV28 to TRBJ2-2, with D perhaps matching TRBD1 (6 bases). The length of the CDR3 is 15 residues. Germline V gene sequence: CDR1 MDHEN, CDR2 SYDVKM. V lost 7 bases and J lost 4, with 16 bases in between. The CDR3 coding sequence is TGTGCCAGCACCCCATCGACAGGACGCACCGGGGAGCTGTTTTTT. Translating it yields CASTPSTGRTGELFF.

This clonotype appeared a few times. V gene TRBV28 combines with J gene TRBJ2-2; D unclear. V lost 6 bases and J lost 1, with 6 bases in between. CDR3 length: 13 amino acids. The germline CDR1 and CDR2 sequences are MDHEN and SYDVKM. CDR3 in amino acids: CASRAENTGELFF. In nucleotides, the CDR3 is TGTGCCAGCAGGGCCGAGAACACCGGGGAGCTGTTTTTT.

V usage is TRBV7-9 and J usage is TRBJ2-7; 7 bases fit TRBD2. Germline CDR1 is SEHNR and CDR2 is FQNEAQ (reference sequence). This CDR3 spans 15 amino acids. V dropped 2 bases and J dropped 2; count of bases not matched to a gene: 6. CDR3 bases: TGTGCCAGCAGCTTATCTGCGGGAGAGGCCTACGAGCAGTACTTC. Its translation is CASSLSAGEAYEQYF.

The rearrangement links TRBV28 to TRBJ1-3; weak D call: TRBD1 (5 bases). V gave up 6 bases and J gave up 0 bases, with 12 bases separating them. This CDR3 comprises 15 residues. Germline CDR1 and CDR2: MDHEN and SYDVKM. This CDR3 reads CASRAGRISGNTIYF. CDR3 nucleotide sequence: TGTGCCAGCAGAGCGGGACGTATCTCTGGAAACACCATATATTTT.

This rearrangement joins TRBV6-5 to TRBJ2-2; 7 nucleotides agree with TRBD2. From germline, CDR1 is MNHEY and CDR2 SVGAGI. V shed 7 bases and J 2 bases; nucleotides not matched to a gene: 4. This CDR3 spans 14 amino acids. The CDR3 protein is CASMRGSNTGELFF. The CDR3 nucleotides read TGTGCCAGCATGCGGGGGAGCAACACCGGGGAGCTGTTTTTT.

There are a few counts of this clonotype. The chain recombines TRBV6-2 or TRBV6-3 with TRBJ1-2; D gene uncertain. This CDR3 spans 11 amino acids. Between the trimmed V and J ends, which lost 5 bases and 8 bases, there was a span of 9 bases. Germline assignment: CDR1 MNHEY and CDR2 SVGEGT. CDR3 nucleotides: TGTGCCAGCAGTGACCTCGGGGGCTACACCTTC. Its translation: CASSDLGGYTF.

This rearrangement joins TRBV30 to TRBJ2-7; the D gene is possibly TRBD2 (7 bases). CDR1 is GTSNPN and CDR2 is SVGIG in the germline V gene (reference sequence). Trimming removed 3 bases from V and 4 bases from J, with 19 bases in between. The CDR3 is 15 residues long. The CDR3 nucleotides read TGTGCCTGGAGCGCCCCGTGGAGGGGGGGTTACGAGCAGTACTTC. Its protein product is CAWSAPWRGGYEQYF.

Only a few counts were recorded for this clonotype. The V and J genes are TRBV14 and TRBJ2-1, with D unresolved. Trimming took off 5 bases at V and 12 bases at J, with 26 bases between the two ends. This CDR3 has 16 amino acids. Germline assignment: CDR1 SGHDN and CDR2 FVKESK. CDR3 in DNA: TGTGCCAGCAGCATAACACCGGGCGGCCTTAAGAACCGGCAGTTCTTC. Its protein product is CASSITPGGLKNRQFF.

This clonotype was observed a few times. The chain is built from TRBV6-2 or TRBV6-3 and TRBJ2-7, with 10 positions matching TRBD1. J gave up 4 bases and V 3 bases, and 6 bases lay outside the gene matches. The CDR3 is made up of 15 amino acids. Per germline, CDR1 MNHEY and CDR2 SVGEGT. This chain's CDR3 is CASSYTGTGAYEQYF. The CDR3, as DNA: TGTGCCAGCAGTTATACCGGGACAGGGGCGTACGAGCAGTACTTC.

This clonotype was seen more than once but under ten times. The chain couples TRBV18 to TRBJ2-3; 8 bases agree with TRBD2. The CDR3 covers 16 residues. CDR1 and CDR2 from the germline V gene are KGHSH and LQKENI. V shed 1 base and J 0 bases; nucleotides not matched to a gene: 3. CDR3 residues: CASSPRASGSTDTQYF. The CDR3 DNA sequence: TGTGCCAGCTCACCACGGGCTAGCGGGAGCACAGATACGCAGTATTTT.

To note about this clonotype: Germline is not matched at one junction end, which may reflect a read error. The chain joins TRBV11-2 to TRBJ2-7, with TRBD2 matching 7 bases. Germline CDR1 reads SGHAT; CDR2 reads FQNNGV. This CDR3 comprises 16 residues. For the CDR3, the DNA is TGTGTCAGCAACGGGAGGATGGGGACCAGGCCTTACGAGCAGTACTTC. Its protein is CVSNGRMGTRPYEQYF.

The table lists this clonotype with many counts. The chain employs TRBV7-8 and TRBJ1-5; 9 nucleotides line up with TRBD1. The junction had 7 bases not matched to a gene; V was cut back by 3 bases and J by 7 bases. Germline V gene lookup returns CDR1 SGHVS and CDR2 FQNEAQ. The CDR3 runs to 15 residues. Written as DNA, the CDR3 is TGTGCCAGCAGCTTGAAACAGGGGGCTTGGCAGCCCCAGCATTTT. It encodes CASSLKQGAWQPQHF.

Here the CDR3 reads CASSQMSEIGYGYTF. The CDR3 DNA follows: TGCGCCAGCAGCCAAATGTCCGAGATAGGCTATGGCTACACCTTC. V usage is TRBV4-1 and J usage is TRBJ1-2; D is unresolved. Trimming pared 2 bases from V and 4 bases from J, leaving 14 bases between. From germline, CDR1 is MGHRA and CDR2 YSYEKL. The CDR3 runs to 15 residues.

This clonotype was seen a few times. The chain carries TRBV5-6 and TRBJ1-4; 7 bases agree with TRBD1. This CDR3 contains 17 residues. Trimming at V came to 2 bases and at J to 5 bases, leaving 12 bases not matched to a gene. Germline CDR1 reads SGHDT; CDR2 reads YYEEEE. DNA for the CDR3: TGTGCCAGCAGCTTTTGGTCCGGCGGGACAGAAAATGAAAAACTGTTTTTT. This codes for CASSFWSGGTENEKLFF. Using reference TRBV5-6 and TRBJ1-4 for the parts outside the CDR3, the full variable domain is DAGVTQSPTHLIKTRGQQVTLRCSPKSGHDTVSWYQQALGQGPQFIFQYYEEEERQRGNFPDRFSGHQFPNYSSELNVNALLLGDSALYLCASSFWSGGTENEKLFFGSGTQLSVL.

This clonotype came up a few times. The V call is TRBV7-9, the J call TRBJ2-5; TRBD2 might be the D (6 bases). The CDR3 is 14 residues long. Trimming left V 5 bases short and J 4 bases short, with 14 bases between. CDR1 and CDR2 (germline): SEHNR, FQNEAQ (reference sequence). CDR3 nucleotide sequence: TGTGCCAGCAGCCCGGGAGTGGCAAGAGAGACCCAGTACTTC. Translating gives CASSPGVARETQYF.

The sample holds many counts of this clonotype. The V and J genes are TRBV6-5 and TRBJ2-4; 10 nucleotides line up with TRBD2. The CDR3 is 16 residues long. V lost 6 bases to trimming and J lost 0 bases; unmatched junction nucleotides: 5. CDR1 and CDR2 (germline): MNHEY, SVGAGI. CDR3 in amino acids: CASRKLAGIAKNIQYF. The CDR3 DNA reads as TGTGCCAGCAGAAAACTAGCGGGGATAGCCAAAAACATTCAGTACTTC.

A single count supports this clonotype. Its ends do not fully match the called genes, so a read error is possible. The gene calls are TRBV12-3 or TRBV12-4 and TRBJ2-7; no clear D. This CDR3 region has 12 residues. The CDR3 DNA follows: TGTGTCAGCAGTTGGTATTCATACGAGCAGTACTTC. Amino acid sequence: CVSSWYSYEQYF.

Concerning this clonotype itself: Compared with germline, one end of the junction differs, possibly owing to a read error. The chain joins TRBV5-6 to TRBJ2-1; the D gene is possibly TRBD2 (5 bases). The CDR3 contains 15 residues. In germline, CDR1 is SGHDT, CDR2 YYEEEE. In DNA, the CDR3 is TGTGCCAACAGCTTGGTGGACTCTTCCTACAGTGAGCAGTTCTTC. This encodes CANSLVDSSYSEQFF.

This clonotype has ten or more counts. The chain is built from TRBV6-5 and TRBJ1-5; no clear D gene. The CDR3 length is 15 residues. V gave up 4 bases and J gave up 1 base, with 11 bases separating them. Per germline, CDR1 MNHEY and CDR2 SVGAGI. In nucleotides, the CDR3 is TGTGCCAGCAGTTCCAAGGGCAAAAGCAATCAGCCCCAGCATTTT. It yields the protein CASSSKGKSNQPQHF.

Regarding this clonotype: This may come from a read error, since a much larger clone is one base off. The chain has TRBV29-1 and TRBJ1-5; 7 bases match TRBD1. The germline gives CDR1 SQVTM, CDR2 ANQGSEA. The trim removed 6 bases at V and 5 bases at J, leaving 7 bases unmatched. The CDR3 totals 13 residues. The CDR3 DNA reads as TGCAGCGTGATGACAGGGCTTCATCAGCCCCAGCATTTT. Translated: CSVMTGLHQPQHF.

To note about this clonotype: With a much larger clone just one base away, this may be a read error. CDR3 sequence: CASKIPQANTEAFF. The CDR3 nucleotides are TGTGCCAGCAAAATACCTCAGGCGAACACTGAAGCTTTCTTT. V is TRBV12-3 or TRBV12-4 and J is TRBJ1-1; no clear D. This CDR3 has 14 residues. Trimming removed 7 bases from V and 1 base from J, with 13 bases in between.

About this clonotype: At one end, the junction sequence differs from germline, possibly due to a read error. The chain has TRBV6-5 and TRBJ1-2; no firm D call. Looked up from germline, CDR1 is MNHEY and CDR2 is SVGAGI. This CDR3 is 14 amino acids long. CDR3 region: CAGRSSGDRYGYTF. CDR3 sequence (DNA): TGTGCCGGCAGAAGTTCCGGGGATAGGTATGGCTACACCTTC.

There are many counts of this clonotype. The chain recombines TRBV6-5 with TRBJ1-1, with D maybe TRBD1 (6 bases). Trimming took off 0 bases at V and 4 bases at J, with 15 bases between the two ends. Germline CDR1 reads MNHEY; CDR2 reads SVGAGI. The CDR3 is 16 amino acids. CDR3: CASSYSIPGGGTEAFF. The CDR3 DNA is TGTGCCAGCAGTTACTCGATCCCTGGGGGCGGCACTGAAGCTTTCTTT.

Turning to this clonotype: A clone one base away is much larger, so this may be a read error. This chain uses TRBV12-3 or TRBV12-4 with TRBJ2-7, with a possible D match to TRBD1 (6 bases). The CDR3 covers 16 residues. V gave up 7 bases and J gave up 3 bases, with 22 bases separating them. In nucleotides, the CDR3 is TGTGCCAGCACATCGATGGGCAGGGGAAGGAGCTACGAGCAGTACTTC. This gives the protein CASTSMGRGRSYEQYF.